What follows is one TCR beta chain and its context. Its target is not known. This sample was included in a study of cytomegalovirus exposure and HLA in healthy donors. Study results and limitations: At a 0.05 false discovery rate, a later analysis found about 17,000 TCR beta sequences to be associated with HLA alleles. A later analysis linked a missense variant in DCLRE1C to the trimming of TCR beta V and J genes. Available immune exposure information was restricted to CMV serostatus only.

13 Jbeta primers and 60 Vbeta primers were used for the PCR. Profiled with immunoSEQ multiplex PCR; TCRdb holds only in-frame clones, not every one. The sample contains some 140,000 clones, around 63% of which appear only once. This clonotype originated in a human donor in good health. Sequencing input: PBMCs.

DNA of the CDR3: TGTGCCAGCACCCCATCTCAGTACCAAGAGACCCAGTACTTC. Its protein is CASTPSQYQETQYF. The chain employs TRBV6-1 and TRBJ2-5; D not certain. The CDR3 extends over 14 amino acids. Germline lookup yields CDR1 MNHNS and CDR2 SASEGT. V gave up 7 bases and J gave up 0 bases, with 12 bases separating them.